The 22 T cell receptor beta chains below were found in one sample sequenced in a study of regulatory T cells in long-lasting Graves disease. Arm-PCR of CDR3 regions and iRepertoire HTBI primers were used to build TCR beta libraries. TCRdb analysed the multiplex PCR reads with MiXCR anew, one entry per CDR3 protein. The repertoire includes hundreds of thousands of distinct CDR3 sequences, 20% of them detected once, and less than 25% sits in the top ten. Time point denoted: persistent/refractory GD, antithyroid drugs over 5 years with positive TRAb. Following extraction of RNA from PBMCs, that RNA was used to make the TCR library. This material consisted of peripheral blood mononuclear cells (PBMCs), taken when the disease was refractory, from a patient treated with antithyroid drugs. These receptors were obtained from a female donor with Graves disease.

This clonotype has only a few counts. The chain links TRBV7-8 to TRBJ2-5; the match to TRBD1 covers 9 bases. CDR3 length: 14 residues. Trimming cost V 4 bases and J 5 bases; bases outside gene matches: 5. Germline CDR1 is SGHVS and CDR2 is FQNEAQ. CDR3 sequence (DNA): TGTGCCAGCAGCTGGGACAGGGTCTTGGAGACCCAGTACTTC. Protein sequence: CASSWDRVLETQYF.

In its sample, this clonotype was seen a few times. The CDR3 here is CASTVKPGEKLFF. Written as DNA, the CDR3 is TGTGCCAGCACCGTCAAGCCGGGGGAAAAACTGTTTTTT. This chain uses TRBV7-6 with TRBJ1-4; D is undetermined. Between the trimmed V and J ends, which lost 7 bases and 8 bases, there was a span of 14 bases. Germline V lookup: CDR1 SGHVS, CDR2 FNYEAQ. This CDR3 has 13 residues.

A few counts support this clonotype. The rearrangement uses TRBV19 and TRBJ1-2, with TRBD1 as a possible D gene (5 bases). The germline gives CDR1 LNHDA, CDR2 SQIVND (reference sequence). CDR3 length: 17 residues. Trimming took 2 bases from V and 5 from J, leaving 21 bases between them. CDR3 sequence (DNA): TGTGCCAGTAGTATACCCGGAAAGGGGCGCTCCCCTTATGGCTACACCTTC. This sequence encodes CASSIPGKGRSPYGYTF.

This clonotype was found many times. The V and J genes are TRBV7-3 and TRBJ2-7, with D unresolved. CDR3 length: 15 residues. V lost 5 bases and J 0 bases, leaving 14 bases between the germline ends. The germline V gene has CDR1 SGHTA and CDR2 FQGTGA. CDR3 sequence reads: CASSQRPWSSYEQYF. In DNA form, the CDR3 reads TGTGCCAGCAGCCAGCGCCCCTGGAGCTCCTACGAGCAGTACTTC.

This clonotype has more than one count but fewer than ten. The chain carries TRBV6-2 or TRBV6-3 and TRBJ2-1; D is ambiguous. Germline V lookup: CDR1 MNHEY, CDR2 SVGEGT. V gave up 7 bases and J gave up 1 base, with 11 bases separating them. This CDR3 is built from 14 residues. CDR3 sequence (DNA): TGTGCCAGCACCCTCTCGGAGTCCTACAATGAGCAGTTCTTC. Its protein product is CASTLSESYNEQFF.

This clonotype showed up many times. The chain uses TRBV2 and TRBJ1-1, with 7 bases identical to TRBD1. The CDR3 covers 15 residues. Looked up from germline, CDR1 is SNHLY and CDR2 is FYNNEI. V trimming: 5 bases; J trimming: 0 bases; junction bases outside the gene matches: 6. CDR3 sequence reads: CASSMGQPMNTEAFF. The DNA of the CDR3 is TGTGCCAGCAGTATGGGACAGCCTATGAACACTGAAGCTTTCTTT.

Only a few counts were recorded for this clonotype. The CDR3 sequence is CASSQISGTGGASGKVQYF. CDR3 coding DNA: TGTGCCAGCAGCCAAATTTCCGGGACAGGGGGCGCATCCGGGAAAGTGCAGTACTTC. The chain couples TRBV11-1 to TRBJ2-7; TRBD1 matches at 12 bases. The germline gives CDR1 SGHAT, CDR2 FQDESV (reference sequence). The CDR3 spans 19 residues. V trimming: 5 bases; J trimming: 9 bases; junction bases outside the gene matches: 23.

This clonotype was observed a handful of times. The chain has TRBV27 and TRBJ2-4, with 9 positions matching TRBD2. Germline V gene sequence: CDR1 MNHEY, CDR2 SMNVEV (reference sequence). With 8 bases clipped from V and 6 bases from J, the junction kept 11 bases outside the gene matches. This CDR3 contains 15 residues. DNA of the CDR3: TGTGCCAGCTGGAGCGCGGGAGGGAACCTAAACATTCAGTACTTC. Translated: CASWSAGGNLNIQYF.

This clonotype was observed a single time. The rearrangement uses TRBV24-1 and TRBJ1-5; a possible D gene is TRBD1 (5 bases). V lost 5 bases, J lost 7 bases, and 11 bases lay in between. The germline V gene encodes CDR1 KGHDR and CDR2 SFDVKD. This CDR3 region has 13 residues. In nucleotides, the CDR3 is TGTGCCACCAGTGCCAGGGACGGCCAGCCCCAGCATTTT. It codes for CATSARDGQPQHF.

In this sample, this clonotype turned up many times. Here the CDR3 DNA reads TGTGCCAGCAGTTTCCAATATAGGGTTCTTCCTTGGCAGGGAGCGACTAAGACTGAAGCTTTCTTT. It specifies CASSFQYRVLPWQGATKTEAFF. V and J are TRBV28 and TRBJ1-1, with D perhaps matching TRBD1 (5 bases). The CDR3 totals 22 residues. Trimming removed 3 bases at V and 5 bases at J, with 37 bases between. The germline CDR1 and CDR2 sequences are MDHEN and SYDVKM.

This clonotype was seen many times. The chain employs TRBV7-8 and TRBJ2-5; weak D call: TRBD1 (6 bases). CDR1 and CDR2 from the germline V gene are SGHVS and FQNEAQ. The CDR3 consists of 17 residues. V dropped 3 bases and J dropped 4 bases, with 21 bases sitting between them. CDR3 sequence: CASSLGFLAVRGETQYF. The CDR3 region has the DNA TGTGCCAGCAGCTTGGGTTTCCTAGCCGTCAGGGGAGAGACCCAGTACTTC. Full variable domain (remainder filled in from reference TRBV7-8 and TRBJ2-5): GAGVSQSPRYKVAKRGQDVALRCDPISGHVSLFWYQQALGQGPEFLTYFQNEAQLDKSGLPSDRFFAERPEGSVSTLKIQRTQQEDSAVYLCASSLGFLAVRGETQYFGPGTRLLVL.

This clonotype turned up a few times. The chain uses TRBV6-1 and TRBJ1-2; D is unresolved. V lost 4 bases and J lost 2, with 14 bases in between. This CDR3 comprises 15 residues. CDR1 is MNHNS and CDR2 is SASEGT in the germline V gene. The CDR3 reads CASSAKIGINYGYTF. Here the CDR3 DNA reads TGTGCCAGCAGTGCAAAGATTGGGATCAACTATGGCTACACCTTC.

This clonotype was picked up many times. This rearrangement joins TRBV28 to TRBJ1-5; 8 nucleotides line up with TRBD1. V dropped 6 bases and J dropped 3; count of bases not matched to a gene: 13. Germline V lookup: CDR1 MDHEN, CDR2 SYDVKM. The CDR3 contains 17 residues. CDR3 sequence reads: CASSKYAGTGFNQPQHF. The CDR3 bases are TGTGCCAGCAGCAAATACGCCGGGACAGGATTCAATCAGCCCCAGCATTTT.

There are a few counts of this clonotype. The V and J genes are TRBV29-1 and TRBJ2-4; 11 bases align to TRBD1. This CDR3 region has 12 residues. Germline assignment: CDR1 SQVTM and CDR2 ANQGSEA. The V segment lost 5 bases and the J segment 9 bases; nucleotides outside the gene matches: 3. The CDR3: CSVTGTGGIQYF. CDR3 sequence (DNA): TGCAGCGTTACCGGGACAGGGGGCATTCAGTACTTC.

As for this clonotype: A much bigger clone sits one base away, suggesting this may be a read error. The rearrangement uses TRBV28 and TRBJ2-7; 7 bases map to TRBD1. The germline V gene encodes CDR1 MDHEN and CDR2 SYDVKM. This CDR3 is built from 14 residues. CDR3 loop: CASRRRDRTYGQYF. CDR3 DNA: TGTGCCAGCAGGCGCAGGGACAGAACTTACGGGCAGTACTTC.

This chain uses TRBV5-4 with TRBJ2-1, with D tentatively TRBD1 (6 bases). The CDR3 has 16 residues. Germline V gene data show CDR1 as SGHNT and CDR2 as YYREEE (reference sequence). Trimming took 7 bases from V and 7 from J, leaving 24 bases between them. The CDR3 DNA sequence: TGTGCCAGCGGGATACAGGGTTCCCAATATCTTAATGAGCAGTTCTTC. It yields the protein CASGIQGSQYLNEQFF.

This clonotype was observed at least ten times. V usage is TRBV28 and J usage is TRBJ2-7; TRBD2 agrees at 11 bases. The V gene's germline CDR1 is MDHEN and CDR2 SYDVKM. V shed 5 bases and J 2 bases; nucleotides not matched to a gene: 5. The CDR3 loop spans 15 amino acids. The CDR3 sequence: CASSTRTSGPYEQYF. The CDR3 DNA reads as TGTGCCAGCAGTACCCGGACTAGCGGGCCCTACGAGCAGTACTTC. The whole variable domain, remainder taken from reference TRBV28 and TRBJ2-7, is DVKVTQSSRYLVKRTGEKVFLECVQDMDHENMFWYRQDPGLGLRLIYFSYDVKMKEKGDIPEGYSVSREKKERFSLILESASTNQTSMYLCASSTRTSGPYEQYFGPGTRLTVT.

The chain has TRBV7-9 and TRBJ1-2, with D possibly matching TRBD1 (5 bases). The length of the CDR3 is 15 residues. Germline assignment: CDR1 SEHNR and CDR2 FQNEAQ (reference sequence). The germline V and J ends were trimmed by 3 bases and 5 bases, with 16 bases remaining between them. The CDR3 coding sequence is TGTGCCAGCAGCTTCTCCCAGGGCCTTCAGTATGGCTACACCTTC. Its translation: CASSFSQGLQYGYTF.

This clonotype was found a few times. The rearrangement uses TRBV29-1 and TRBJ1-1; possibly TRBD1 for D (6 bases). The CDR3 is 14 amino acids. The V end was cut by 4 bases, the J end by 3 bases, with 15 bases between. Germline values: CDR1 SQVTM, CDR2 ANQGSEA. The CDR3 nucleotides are TGCAGCGTTGTCTCAGGGGTGGAGTACACTGAAGCTTTCTTT. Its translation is CSVVSGVEYTEAFF.

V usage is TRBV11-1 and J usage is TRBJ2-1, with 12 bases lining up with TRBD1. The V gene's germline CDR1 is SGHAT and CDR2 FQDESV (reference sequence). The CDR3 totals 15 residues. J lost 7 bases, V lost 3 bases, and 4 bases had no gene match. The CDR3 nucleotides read TGTGCCAGCAGCTTCGGGACAGGGGGCTGGAATGAGCAGTTCTTC. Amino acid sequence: CASSFGTGGWNEQFF.

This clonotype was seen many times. The CDR3: CSVTAGVSYEQYF. The CDR3 region has the DNA TGCAGTGTTACAGCGGGCGTCTCCTACGAGCAGTACTTC. The V gene is TRBV20-1, the J gene TRBJ2-7, with D possibly matching TRBD2 (6 bases). The germline gives CDR1 DFQATT, CDR2 SNEGSKA (reference sequence). The CDR3 sequence is 13 residues long. V gave up 7 bases and J gave up 0 bases, with 13 bases separating them.

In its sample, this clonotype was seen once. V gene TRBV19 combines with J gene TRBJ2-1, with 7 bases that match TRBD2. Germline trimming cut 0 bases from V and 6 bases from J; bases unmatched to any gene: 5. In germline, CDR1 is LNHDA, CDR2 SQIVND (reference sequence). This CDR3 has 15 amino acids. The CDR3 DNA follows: TGTGCCAGTAGTATAGATTGGCTAGCGGCCAATGAGCAGTTCTTC. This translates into CASSIDWLAANEQFF.